One sample yielded the 10 T cell receptor beta chains listed below, sequenced in a study of shared clonotypes between healthy human individuals. Here immunoSEQ multiplex PCR was the method, and the copy in TCRdb shows in-frame clones only, minus some. The sample shows 2 million to 2.5 million clones, 95% of them seen only once. The sequencing input was naive CD4+ T cells sorted from blood. Subset meaning: CD45RA+ positively selected. These receptors were obtained from a man aged 18 to 29 in good health.

The J gene is TRBJ2-7, the V gene TRBV7-2; 7 nucleotides align to TRBD2. Germline V gene data show CDR1 as SGHTA and CDR2 as FQGNSA. This CDR3 comprises 15 residues. V gave up 3 bases and J gave up 6 bases; unmatched junction bases: 11. The CDR3 sequence: CASSFQGAGIGEQYF. DNA of the CDR3: TGTGCCAGCAGCTTCCAAGGAGCGGGAATTGGCGAGCAGTACTTC. The full variable domain, in which reference TRBV7-2 and TRBJ2-7 provide the parts outside the CDR3, is GAGVSQSPSNKVTEKGKDVELRCDPISGHTALYWYRQSLGQGLEFLIYFQGNSAPDKSGLPSDRFSAERTGGSVSTLTIQRTQQEDSAVYLCASSFQGAGIGEQYFGPGTRLTVT.

V usage is TRBV6-1 and J usage is TRBJ1-5, with 7 nucleotides matching TRBD1. Trimming cost V 2 bases and J 6 bases; bases outside gene matches: 4. CDR1 is MNHNS and CDR2 is SASEGT in the germline V gene. The length of the CDR3 is 14 residues. For the CDR3, the DNA is TGTGCCAGCAGTGAAAGACAGGGAAGTCAGCCCCAGCATTTT. It codes for CASSERQGSQPQHF.

The chain joins TRBV7-9 to TRBJ2-4, with D possibly matching TRBD2 (5 bases). The V end lost 1 base, the J end lost 0 bases, and 13 bases lay between the germline ends. This CDR3 spans 17 amino acids. Germline values: CDR1 SEHNR, CDR2 FQNEAQ (reference sequence). CDR3 sequence reads: CASSLESGLLAKNIQYF. CDR3 DNA: TGTGCCAGCAGCTTAGAAAGCGGACTTCTAGCCAAAAACATTCAGTACTTC.

The CDR3 DNA reads as TGTGCCAGCAGCAAAGGTCTGGACGTACCGAACACTGAAGCTTTCTTT. It translates to CASSKGLDVPNTEAFF. The genes are TRBV21-1 and TRBJ1-1. TRBV21-1 is noted as a pseudogene. The CDR3 has 16 amino acids.

A word on this clone: Other DNA sequences in the sample encode the same CDR3. The chain joins TRBV18 to TRBJ2-2; 8 nucleotides match TRBD1. V trimming: 3 bases; J trimming: 5 bases; junction bases outside the gene matches: 2. In germline, CDR1 is KGHSH, CDR2 LQKENI. The CDR3 extends over 14 amino acids. This CDR3 reads CASSPDRATGELFF. In DNA, the CDR3 is TGTGCCAGCTCACCGGACAGGGCGACCGGGGAGCTGTTTTTT. The full variable domain, in which reference TRBV18 and TRBJ2-2 provide the parts outside the CDR3, is NAGVMQNPRHLVRRRGQEARLRCSPMKGHSHVYWYRQLPEEGLKFMVYLQKENIIDESGMPKERFSAEFPKEGPSILRIQQVVRGDSAAYFCASSPDRATGELFFGEGSRLTVL.

The sample holds one count of this clone. The rearrangement links TRBV6-1 to TRBJ1-5, with no clear D. CDR1 is MNHNS, CDR2 SASEGT, per germline. Trimming took 8 bases from V and 8 from J, leaving 4 bases between them. CDR3 length equals 9 residues. The CDR3 DNA sequence: TGTGCCAGCCGGAAGCCCCAGCATTTT. Amino acids: CASRKPQHF.

The chain has TRBV6-5 and TRBJ2-2, with D hard to call. Germline CDR1 MNHEY, CDR2 SVGAGI. The CDR3 runs 12 residues. Trimming shortened V by 8 bases and J by 2 bases, and 6 bases separated the two germline ends. CDR3 loop: CASWVNTGELFF. The CDR3 DNA reads TGTGCCAGCTGGGTTAACACCGGGGAGCTGTTTTTT.

V usage is TRBV30 and J usage is TRBJ1-4; 9 nucleotides match TRBD1. CDR1 is GTSNPN and CDR2 is SVGIG in the germline V gene (reference sequence). J was trimmed by 3 bases and V by 8 bases; bases with no gene match: 4. The CDR3 has 13 amino acids. The CDR3 reads CARQGDANEKLFF. The CDR3 nucleotides read TGTGCCAGACAGGGGGATGCTAATGAAAAACTGTTTTTT. The full variable domain, its missing parts supplied by reference TRBV30 and TRBJ1-4, is SQTIHQWPATLVQPVGSPLSLECTVEGTSNPNLYWYRQAAGRGLQLLFYSVGIGQISSEVPQNLSASRPQDRQFILSSKKLLLSDSGFYLCARQGDANEKLFFGSGTQLSVL.

Worth noting for this clone: Other DNA sequences in this specimen translate into the identical CDR3. The chain recombines TRBV7-2 with TRBJ1-1; D call uncertain. With 2 bases removed from V and 0 bases from J, the gap between germline ends came to 4 bases. The CDR3 covers 13 residues. The germline V gene encodes CDR1 SGHTA and CDR2 FQGNSA. CDR3 bases: TGTGCCAGCAGCTTACAAGTGAACACTGAAGCTTTCTTT. It translates to CASSLQVNTEAFF.

This clone was picked up one time. The same CDR3 arises from other DNA sequences in this sample as well. The gene calls are TRBV5-1 and TRBJ1-1; D possibly corresponds to TRBD1 (6 bases). The CDR3 sequence is 15 residues long. CDR1 and CDR2 (germline): SGHRS, YFSETQ. Trimming cost V 0 bases and J 0 bases, with 9 bases left between them. CDR3 nucleotides: TGCGCCAGCAGCTTGGGGGGGCCCATGAACACTGAAGCTTTCTTT. It codes for CASSLGGPMNTEAFF.